Reported below is one T cell receptor (beta chain). What it binds is not known. TCR beta CDR3 regions were amplified from RNA. The HTBI primer set served for first-round RT-PCR of the TCR CDR3. TCRdb itself ran the multiplex PCR reads through MiXCR, one entry per CDR3 protein. The data contain about 610,000 distinct CDR3 sequences, 35% to 55% of them singletons. This sample is drawn from a study of T cells in Graves' hyperthyroidism and ophthalmopathy. General study points: Ophthalmopathy was identified by the model a median around 6.3 months ahead of onset.

Any patient presenting with uncontrolled infection, other autoimmune disease, pregnancy or lactation was left out. This CDR3 contains 14 residues. CDR1 and CDR2 (germline): DFQATT, SNEGSKA (reference sequence). The V gene end was trimmed by 6 bases and the J gene end by 1 base; junction bases not matched to a gene: 4. This receptor was obtained from a woman aged 18-30 years with Graves' hyperthyroidism. Source material: peripheral blood or thyroid tissue (not recorded which). The gene calls are TRBV20-1 and TRBJ2-3, with 10 bases matching TRBD2. The CDR3, as DNA: TGCAGTGCGGCCGGGACTAGCGGCACAGATACGCAGTATTTT. This sequence encodes CSAAGTSGTDTQYF.